Below, 22 T cell receptor beta chains from the same sample are listed, as sequenced in a study of T cell repertoires in cytomegalovirus infection (dated 2019 in TCRdb). Sequencing instrument: Illumina HiSeq 1500. TCRdb trimmed public reads at Q25 via fastp, called clones via MiXCR and kept in-frame beta chains. A single entry per CDR3 protein holds the most common genes and DNA from its merged rows. The sample contains roughly 200,000 distinct CDR3 sequences, about 40% of them found a single time. The top ten hold 59% of the sample. Their cognate antigens are unknown. The meaning of the sample's treatment or condition label: in vitro stimulation with specific CMV peptide epitopes to enrich CMV-specific T cells. The specimen was CD8+ T cells from cultured PBMCs, collected from culture after CMV antigen stimulation. All receptors come from a human donor in good health (CMV status not recorded). Some clones in this sample may be carry-over from other donors' samples.

This clonotype was counted only a few times. This rearrangement joins TRBV7-9 to TRBJ1-2; D unresolved. CDR1 is SEHNR, CDR2 FQNEAQ, per germline (reference sequence). With 5 bases removed from V and 2 bases from J, the gap between germline ends came to 18 bases. The length of the CDR3 is 16 residues. CDR3 sequence reads: CASSTNEHGRNYGYTF. The CDR3, as DNA: TGTGCCAGCAGCACAAACGAACACGGGAGAAACTATGGCTACACCTTC. The full variable domain, rest sourced from reference TRBV7-9 and TRBJ1-2, is DTGVSQNPRHKITKRGQNVTFRCDPISEHNRLYWYRQTLGQGPEFLTYFQNEAQLEKSRLLSDRFSAERPKGSFSTLEIQRTEQGDSAMYLCASSTNEHGRNYGYTFGSGTRLTVV.

This clonotype occurred a few times. CDR3: CASSLEAGGDQETQYF. In DNA, the CDR3 is TGTGCCAGCAGCTTAGAAGCGGGGGGAGACCAAGAGACCCAGTACTTC. The chain carries TRBV7-8 and TRBJ2-5; 9 nucleotides line up with TRBD2. The CDR3 length is 16 residues. J was trimmed by 0 bases and V by 1 base; bases with no gene match: 3. From germline, CDR1 is SGHVS and CDR2 FQNEAQ.

The J gene is TRBJ2-1, the V gene TRBV5-5; the D gene is possibly TRBD2 (6 bases). This CDR3 region has 15 residues. CDR1 and CDR2 from the germline V gene are SGHKS and YYEKEE (reference sequence). V shed 4 bases and J shed 16 bases, with 27 bases lying between them. CDR3 sequence: CASSLRDLLNELKFF. As DNA, the CDR3 is TGTGCCAGCAGCCTCCGGGACTTACTCAATGAGCTAAAATTCTTC.

The chain links TRBV7-3 to TRBJ2-3; D might be TRBD2 (5 bases). V gave up 3 bases and J gave up 6 bases, with 13 bases separating them. CDR1 and CDR2 from the germline V gene are SGHTA and FQGTGA. This CDR3 contains 14 residues. The CDR3 loop is CASSLDGLSDTQYF. CDR3 nucleotides: TGTGCCAGCAGCTTGGACGGACTGTCGGATACGCAGTATTTT.

At least ten counts were recorded for this clonotype. The rearrangement links TRBV27 to TRBJ1-5, with 8 positions matching TRBD1. Germline CDR1 reads MNHEY; CDR2 reads SMNVEV (reference sequence). Trimming took 7 bases from V and 7 from J; bases not matched to a gene: 12. The CDR3 sequence is 15 residues long. The CDR3 sequence is CASKLSQGAWQPQHF. DNA for the CDR3: TGTGCCAGCAAATTGAGTCAGGGGGCTTGGCAGCCCCAGCATTTT.

The chain carries TRBV20-1 and TRBJ2-5; no firm D call. V was cut by 2 bases and J by 7 bases, with 5 bases left in between. This CDR3 has 10 residues. Germline CDR1 and CDR2: DFQATT and SNEGSKA (reference sequence). CDR3 region: CSARNGTQYF. DNA of the CDR3: TGCAGTGCTAGAAACGGGACCCAGTACTTC.

To note about this clonotype: At one boundary the junction diverges from the germline segment, which might be a read error. The rearrangement joins TRBV11-1 to TRBJ2-7; possible D gene TRBD2, 6 bases. The CDR3 runs 15 residues. CDR1 and CDR2 (germline): SGHAT, FQDESV (reference sequence). CDR3 in amino acids: CANSLGGTQGDEQYF. The CDR3 DNA is TGTGCCAACAGCTTAGGAGGGACCCAAGGGGACGAGCAGTACTTC. The whole variable domain, remainder taken from reference TRBV11-1 and TRBJ2-7, is EAEVAQSPRYKITEKSQAVAFWCDPISGHATLYWYRQILGQGPELLVQFQDESVVDDSQLPKDRFSAERLKGVDSTLKIQPAELGDSAMYLCANSLGGTQGDEQYFGPGTRLTVT.

The chain uses TRBV29-1 and TRBJ2-7; D may correspond to TRBD1 or TRBD2 (5 bases each). CDR1 and CDR2 (germline): SQVTM, ANQGSEA. The CDR3 has 13 residues. V was cut by 3 bases and J by 0 bases, with 9 bases left in between. As DNA, the CDR3 is TGCAGCGTTGAGGGACGGGACTCCTACGAGCAGTACTTC. This codes for CSVEGRDSYEQYF.

This clonotype has more than one count but fewer than ten. CDR3 bases: TGTGCCAGCAGTTTAGTCCGGGCCCGCACAGATACGCAGTATTTT. Translation gives CASSLVRARTDTQYF. The chain carries TRBV27 and TRBJ2-3; D ambiguous. Trimming shortened V by 2 bases and J by 1 base, and 10 bases separated the two germline ends. Germline CDR1 MNHEY, CDR2 SMNVEV (reference sequence). The CDR3 extends over 15 amino acids.

This clonotype was seen more than once but under ten times. The chain joins TRBV27 to TRBJ1-3, with a weak D call TRBD1 (5 bases). This CDR3 has 14 residues. Germline lookup yields CDR1 MNHEY and CDR2 SMNVEV (reference sequence). Trimming pared 2 bases from V and 2 bases from J, leaving 7 bases between. For the CDR3, the DNA is TGTGCCAGCAGTTTACGGGGGGCTGGAAACACCATATATTTT. Protein product: CASSLRGAGNTIYF.

The J gene is TRBJ2-2, the V gene TRBV7-6; 9 bases are a match to TRBD1. The CDR3 runs 14 residues. CDR1 is SGHVS, CDR2 FNYEAQ, per germline. The V and J ends lost 11 bases and 4 bases, in that order; junction bases with no gene match: 8. The CDR3 region has the DNA TGTGCCGGAGGGGGACAGGGAACCACCGGGGAGCTGTTTTTT. Residues: CAGGGQGTTGELFF. The complete variable domain, with remaining parts taken from reference TRBV7-6 and TRBJ2-2, reads GAGVSQSPRYKVTKRGQDVALRCDPISGHVSLYWYRQALGQGPEFLTYFNYEAQQDKSGLPNDRFSAERPEGSISTLTIQRTEQRDSAMYRCAGGGQGTTGELFFGEGSRLTVL.

V is TRBV12-5 and J is TRBJ2-2; D is unclear. There are 12 residues in the CDR3. The germline gives CDR1 LGHNT, CDR2 FRNRAP. V was cut by 7 bases and J by 5 bases, with 8 bases left in between. CDR3 sequence reads: CASALRTGELFF. DNA of the CDR3: TGTGCTAGTGCCCTGAGGACCGGGGAGCTGTTTTTT.

This clonotype was seen more than once but under ten times. This rearrangement joins TRBV6-4 to TRBJ2-3; 8 positions agree with TRBD2. The CDR3 consists of 16 residues. Germline V lookup: CDR1 MRHNA, CDR2 SNTAGT. V gave up 0 bases and J gave up 4 bases; unmatched junction bases: 6. CDR3 protein: CASSDSSSGVPDTQYF. Written as DNA, the CDR3 is TGTGCCAGCAGTGACTCGAGTAGCGGGGTACCAGATACGCAGTATTTT.

This rearrangement joins TRBV6-1 to TRBJ1-3, with 7 positions matching TRBD1. The V and J ends lost 5 bases and 4 bases, in that order; junction bases with no gene match: 14. Germline CDR1 is MNHNS and CDR2 is SASEGT. The CDR3 spans 17 residues. The CDR3 region has the DNA TGTGCCAGCAGTCCCCGGACAGGCCGGCTCTCCGGAAACACCATATATTTT. Amino acid sequence: CASSPRTGRLSGNTIYF.

This clonotype has a single count. The chain uses TRBV27 and TRBJ2-2; D unresolved. CDR3 size: 16 residues. Germline CDR1 and CDR2: MNHEY and SMNVEV (reference sequence). Trimming removed 3 bases from V and 0 bases from J, with 11 bases in between. CDR3 protein: CASSFGQSANTGELFF. The DNA for the CDR3 is TGTGCCAGCAGTTTTGGGCAGTCCGCGAACACCGGGGAGCTGTTTTTT.

This clonotype has a handful of counts. This chain links TRBV7-9 with TRBJ2-1; D is undetermined. Germline V gene sequence: CDR1 SEHNR, CDR2 FQNEAQ (reference sequence). The V end was cut by 1 base, the J end by 0 bases, with 10 bases between. The CDR3 spans 16 residues. The CDR3 loop reads CASSLEGSSSYNEQFF. The CDR3 coding sequence is TGTGCCAGCAGCTTAGAGGGCTCGAGCTCCTACAATGAGCAGTTCTTC.

This clonotype has only one observation. The CDR3 spells CASSFGQAGLSRTDTQYF. The DNA of the CDR3 is TGTGCCAGCAGTTTTGGACAGGCGGGACTTTCCCGCACAGATACGCAGTATTTT. The chain joins TRBV28 to TRBJ2-3; possible D gene TRBD1, 7 bases. The CDR3 extends over 18 amino acids. V gave up 3 bases and J gave up 1 base, with 20 bases separating them. CDR1 is MDHEN, CDR2 SYDVKM, per germline.

This clonotype was counted a few times. The chain links TRBV11-2 to TRBJ2-3; the D gene is possibly TRBD2 (6 bases). Germline values: CDR1 SGHAT, CDR2 FQNNGV. The CDR3 is 14 amino acids. V shed 5 bases and J shed 10 bases, with 19 bases lying between them. CDR3: CASSPRDFRLPQYF. The CDR3 nucleotides are TGTGCCAGCAGCCCCCGGGACTTCCGACTCCCGCAGTATTTT.

The V gene is TRBV11-1, the J gene TRBJ2-3, with a tentative D call TRBD2 (5 bases). Deletions cut 5 bases from V and 0 bases from J, with 15 bases between. The CDR3 extends over 16 amino acids. In germline, CDR1 is SGHAT, CDR2 FQDESV (reference sequence). The CDR3 coding sequence is TGTGCCAGCAGCCCAAGAAGAGGCGGGAGCACAGATACGCAGTATTTT. This codes for CASSPRRGGSTDTQYF.

The genes are TRBV4-2 and TRBJ2-7; 8 nucleotides line up with TRBD2. The V gene's germline CDR1 is LGHNA and CDR2 YNFKEQ. This CDR3 comprises 15 residues. The V gene end was trimmed by 0 bases and the J gene end by 5 bases; junction bases not matched to a gene: 6. CDR3 in DNA: TGTGCCAGCAGCCAAGAGACGGGAGGGTATGACGAGCAGTACTTC. Residues: CASSQETGGYDEQYF.

In its sample, this clonotype was seen a few times. This chain connects TRBV5-1 to TRBJ2-1; 10 bases line up with TRBD1. The length of the CDR3 is 17 residues. Trimming at V came to 3 bases and at J to 5 bases, leaving 11 bases not matched to a gene. The germline V gene has CDR1 SGHRS and CDR2 YFSETQ. CDR3 in amino acids: CASSSDPGTGVNNEQFF. In DNA, the CDR3 is TGCGCCAGCAGCTCGGACCCCGGGACAGGGGTTAACAATGAGCAGTTCTTC.

This clonotype was seen a handful of times. V and J are TRBV7-8 and TRBJ2-7, with TRBD2 matching 7 bases. V shed 3 bases, J shed 0 bases, and the junction held 14 bases outside the gene matches. Germline CDR1 reads SGHVS; CDR2 reads FQNEAQ. The CDR3 has 18 residues. CDR3 amino acids: CASSFPRRTAGSSYEQYF. The CDR3 region has the DNA TGTGCCAGCAGCTTTCCTAGGCGCACAGCGGGGAGCTCCTACGAGCAGTACTTC.